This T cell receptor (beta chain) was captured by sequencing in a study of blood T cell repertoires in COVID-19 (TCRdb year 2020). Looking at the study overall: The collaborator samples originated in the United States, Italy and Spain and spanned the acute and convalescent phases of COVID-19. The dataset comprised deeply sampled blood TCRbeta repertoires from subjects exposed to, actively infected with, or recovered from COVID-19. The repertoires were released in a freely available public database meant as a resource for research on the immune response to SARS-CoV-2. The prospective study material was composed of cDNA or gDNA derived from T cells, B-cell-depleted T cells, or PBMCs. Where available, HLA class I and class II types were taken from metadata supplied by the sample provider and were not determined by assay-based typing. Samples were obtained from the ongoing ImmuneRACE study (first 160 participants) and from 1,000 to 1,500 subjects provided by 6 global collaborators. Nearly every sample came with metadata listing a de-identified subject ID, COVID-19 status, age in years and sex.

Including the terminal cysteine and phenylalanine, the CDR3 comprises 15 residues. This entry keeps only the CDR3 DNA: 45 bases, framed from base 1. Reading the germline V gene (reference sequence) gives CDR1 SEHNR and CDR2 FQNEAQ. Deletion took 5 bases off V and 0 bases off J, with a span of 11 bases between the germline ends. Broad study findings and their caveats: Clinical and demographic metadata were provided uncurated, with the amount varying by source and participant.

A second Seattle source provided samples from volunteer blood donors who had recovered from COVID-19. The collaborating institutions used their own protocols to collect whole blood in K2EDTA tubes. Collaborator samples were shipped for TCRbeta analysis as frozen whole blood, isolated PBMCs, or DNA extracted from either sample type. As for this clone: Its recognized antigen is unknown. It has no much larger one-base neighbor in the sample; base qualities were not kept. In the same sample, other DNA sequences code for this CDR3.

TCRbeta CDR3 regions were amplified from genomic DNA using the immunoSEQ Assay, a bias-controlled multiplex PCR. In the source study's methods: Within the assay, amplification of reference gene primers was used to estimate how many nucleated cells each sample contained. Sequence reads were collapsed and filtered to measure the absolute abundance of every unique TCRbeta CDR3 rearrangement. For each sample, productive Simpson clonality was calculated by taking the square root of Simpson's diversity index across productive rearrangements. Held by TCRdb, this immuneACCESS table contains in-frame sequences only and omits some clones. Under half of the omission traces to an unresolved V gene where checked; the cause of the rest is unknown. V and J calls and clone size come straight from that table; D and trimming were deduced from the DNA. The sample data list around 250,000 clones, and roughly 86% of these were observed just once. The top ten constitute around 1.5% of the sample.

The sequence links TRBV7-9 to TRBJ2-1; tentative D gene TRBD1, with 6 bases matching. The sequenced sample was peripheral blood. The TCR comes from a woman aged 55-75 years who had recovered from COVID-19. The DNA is TGTGCCAGCAGCCCGAGGGGGAACTCCTACAATGAGCAGTTCTTC. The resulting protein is CASSPRGNSYNEQFF.